What follows are 26 T cell receptor beta chains derived from one specimen sequenced in a study of CD8+ T cells in alopecia areata. The authors extracted RNA and reverse transcribed it into cDNA as the sequencing template. Assay used: immunoSEQ multiplex PCR; TCRdb lists only in-frame clones, some missing. The repertoire includes about 170,000 clones, about 72% of them detected once, and 9.5% to 12% sits in the top ten. This specimen was CD8+ T cells sorted from blood, taken at week 0. The receptors derive from a human donor with alopecia areata.

This sequence joins TRBV2 and TRBJ1-5; weak D call: TRBD1 (5 bases). Germline CDR1 reads SNHLY; CDR2 reads FYNNEI. The CDR3 totals 14 residues. V was shortened by 7 bases and J by 2 bases, with 12 bases between the two germline ends. CDR3 residues: CASMGNRRNQPQHF. Here the CDR3 DNA reads TGTGCCAGCATGGGGAACAGGCGCAATCAGCCCCAGCATTTT.

The chain links TRBV18 to TRBJ2-3; TRBD1 is a possible D gene (5 bases). Germline values: CDR1 KGHSH, CDR2 LQKENI. Trimming stripped 2 bases from V and 4 bases from J, with 10 bases between. CDR3 length: 14 residues. DNA for the CDR3: TGTGCCAGCTCACCAGAACAGACAGCAGATACGCAGTATTTT. The encoded protein is CASSPEQTADTQYF. The full variable domain, its missing parts supplied by reference TRBV18 and TRBJ2-3, is NAGVMQNPRHLVRRRGQEARLRCSPMKGHSHVYWYRQLPEEGLKFMVYLQKENIIDESGMPKERFSAEFPKEGPSILRIQQVVRGDSAAYFCASSPEQTADTQYFGPGTRLTVL.

The CDR3: CASSLSSRRTHFSPYEQYF. CDR3 in DNA: TGTGCCAGCAGTTTATCGTCCCGGAGAACACACTTCTCTCCTTACGAGCAGTACTTC. The chain has TRBV27 and TRBJ2-7; the D is unclear. Trimming pared 0 bases from V and 4 bases from J, leaving 25 bases between. The CDR3 is 19 amino acids. Looked up from germline, CDR1 is MNHEY and CDR2 is SMNVEV (reference sequence).

V gene TRBV27 combines with J gene TRBJ1-2; TRBD1 might be the D (6 bases). The CDR3 covers 12 residues. Per the germline V gene, CDR1 is MNHEY and CDR2 is SMNVEV (reference sequence). Trimming removed 7 bases from V and 8 bases from J, with 14 bases in between. The CDR3 is CASILGATGYTF. The CDR3 bases are TGTGCCAGCATCTTGGGGGCCACCGGCTACACCTTC.

V and J are TRBV14 and TRBJ2-5; D gene uncertain. The CDR3 contains 12 residues. Germline CDR1 is SGHDN and CDR2 is FVKESK. The V end was cut by 4 bases, the J end by 0 bases, with 3 bases between. The CDR3 region has the DNA TGTGCCAGCAGCCCATACCAAGAGACCCAGTACTTC. Protein product: CASSPYQETQYF.

This chain links TRBV5-6 with TRBJ2-1; weak D call: TRBD2 (5 bases). Germline lookup yields CDR1 SGHDT and CDR2 YYEEEE. The ends were cut back, 2 bases at V and 6 bases at J, with 12 bases in the middle. The CDR3 is 14 residues long. Here the CDR3 reads CASSFGRGRNEQFF. The CDR3 DNA reads TGTGCCAGCAGCTTTGGCCGGGGTCGCAATGAGCAGTTCTTC.

This clone was seen a few times. The CDR3 loop is CASSIYAGTEQFF. The DNA for the CDR3 is TGTGCCAGTAGTATATACGCCGGGACAGAGCAGTTCTTC. The genes are TRBV19 and TRBJ2-1; the D gene is possibly TRBD1 (6 bases). V gave up 2 bases and J gave up 10 bases, with 12 bases separating them. The germline CDR1 and CDR2 sequences are LNHDA and SQIVND (reference sequence). This CDR3 is 13 amino acids long.

The chain uses TRBV9 and TRBJ2-7; the D gene is possibly TRBD2 (5 bases). V was shortened by 0 bases and J by 3 bases, with 13 bases between the two germline ends. The germline V gene has CDR1 SGDLS and CDR2 YYNGEE. This CDR3 is 15 amino acids long. The CDR3 loop reads CASSVEDSGNYEQYF. CDR3 DNA sequence: TGTGCCAGCAGCGTAGAAGATTCCGGGAACTACGAGCAGTACTTC.

The rearrangement links TRBV13 to TRBJ2-5, with a tentative D call TRBD2 (6 bases). CDR1 PRHDT and CDR2 FYEKMQ come from the germline V gene (reference sequence). The CDR3 spans 16 residues. V lost 3 bases to trimming and J lost 1 base, with 15 bases between them. This chain's CDR3 is CASSLGWTKIQETQYF. Written as DNA, the CDR3 is TGTGCCAGCAGCTTGGGGTGGACTAAGATCCAAGAGACCCAGTACTTC.

In its sample, this clone was seen many times. The chain uses TRBV7-9 and TRBJ2-3, with a weak D call TRBD1 (5 bases). The CDR3 consists of 16 residues. Germline lookup yields CDR1 SEHNR and CDR2 FQNEAQ (reference sequence). V lost 2 bases and J lost 1, with 13 bases in between. For the CDR3, the DNA is TGTGCCAGCAGCTTAAATTGGCAGGGTCGCACAGATACGCAGTATTTT. It encodes CASSLNWQGRTDTQYF. The whole variable domain, remainder taken from reference TRBV7-9 and TRBJ2-3, is DTGVSQNPRHKITKRGQNVTFRCDPISEHNRLYWYRQTLGQGPEFLTYFQNEAQLEKSRLLSDRFSAERPKGSFSTLEIQRTEQGDSAMYLCASSLNWQGRTDTQYFGPGTRLTVL.

This clone occurred a few times. The same CDR3 arises from other DNA sequences in this sample as well. The chain joins TRBV11-2 to TRBJ2-7; no clear D gene. CDR3 length: 12 residues. The germline gives CDR1 SGHAT, CDR2 FQNNGV. The V gene lost 1 base and the J gene lost 3 bases, with 4 bases spanning the gap. CDR3 sequence (DNA): TGTGCCAGCAGCTTAGGGAGCTACGAGCAGTACTTC. Protein product: CASSLGSYEQYF.

This clone was seen once. This chain uses TRBV6-5 with TRBJ2-2; possible D gene TRBD1, 6 bases. Trimming left V 6 bases short and J 8 bases short, with 10 bases between. The CDR3 runs 12 residues. Germline V lookup: CDR1 MNHEY, CDR2 SVGAGI. In nucleotides, the CDR3 is TGTGCCAGCAGGCAACAGGGAGGGGAGCTGTTTTTT. This translates into CASRQQGGELFF.

The rearrangement links TRBV6-5 to TRBJ1-1, with 7 bases aligning to TRBD1. The V segment lost 2 bases and the J segment 3 bases; nucleotides outside the gene matches: 3. Germline CDR1 is MNHEY and CDR2 is SVGAGI. The CDR3 runs 14 residues. Here the CDR3 reads CASSYTGVDTEAFF. CDR3 in DNA: TGTGCCAGCAGTTACACAGGGGTTGACACTGAAGCTTTCTTT.

This clone occurred many times. The chain has TRBV6-5 and TRBJ1-4; no clear D gene. This CDR3 is built from 15 residues. The germline V and J ends were trimmed by 4 bases and 4 bases, with 13 bases remaining between them. CDR1 is MNHEY and CDR2 is SVGAGI in the germline V gene. The CDR3 DNA is TGTGCCAGCAGTTGGACTATCAGCGGTAATGAAAAACTGTTTTTT. It codes for CASSWTISGNEKLFF.

This clone was seen just once. CDR3 sequence (DNA): TGTGCCAGCAGCTCAGACGGAAACACCGGGGAGCTGTTTTTT. It translates to CASSSDGNTGELFF. J is TRBJ2-2 and V is TRBV7-9; D is unresolved. V lost 4 bases, J lost 2 bases, and 8 bases lay in between. The CDR3 sequence is 14 residues long. Germline loops: CDR1 SEHNR, CDR2 FQNEAQ (reference sequence).

The chain employs TRBV13 and TRBJ2-7; 15 bases line up with TRBD2. Germline loops: CDR1 PRHDT, CDR2 FYEKMQ (reference sequence). The length of the CDR3 is 16 residues. Trimming cost V 4 bases and J 3 bases; bases outside gene matches: 4. CDR3 bases: TGTGCCAGCAGCTCTAGGACTAGCGGGGGGGTCTACGAGCAGTACTTC. Translated, it gives CASSSRTSGGVYEQYF.

The chain joins TRBV29-1 to TRBJ2-2, with unresolved D. This CDR3 spans 15 amino acids. The ends were cut back, 3 bases at V and 3 bases at J, with 14 bases in the middle. Per the germline V gene, CDR1 is SQVTM and CDR2 is ANQGSEA. Here the CDR3 DNA reads TGCAGCGTTGAGGTGGGCCACCGGTACACCGGGGAGCTGTTTTTT. Its translation: CSVEVGHRYTGELFF.

The V gene is TRBV5-6, the J gene TRBJ1-1; D ambiguous. With 4 bases removed from V and 5 bases from J, the gap between germline ends came to 12 bases. The CDR3 extends over 13 amino acids. CDR1 and CDR2 from the germline V gene are SGHDT and YYEEEE. CDR3 in amino acids: CASSPGGWTEAFF. Here the CDR3 DNA reads TGTGCCAGCAGCCCCGGTGGGTGGACTGAAGCTTTCTTT.

This clone was seen just once. This rearrangement joins TRBV5-6 to TRBJ2-7; TRBD1 aligns across 9 bases. There are 14 residues in the CDR3. Trimming cost V 3 bases and J 5 bases; bases outside gene matches: 6. The germline V gene has CDR1 SGHDT and CDR2 YYEEEE. The CDR3 reads CASSSERTGDEQYF. The DNA of the CDR3 is TGTGCCAGCAGCTCGGAAAGGACAGGGGACGAGCAGTACTTC.

This chain joins TRBV9 and TRBJ2-1, with TRBD1 as a possible D gene (5 bases). Germline values: CDR1 SGDLS, CDR2 YYNGEE. The CDR3 has 16 residues. V dropped 0 bases and J dropped 6 bases, with 16 bases sitting between them. CDR3 coding DNA: TGTGCCAGCAGCGTAGCTGGGCTGGGCAGGGTCAATGAGCAGTTCTTC. This codes for CASSVAGLGRVNEQFF. Drawing the rest from reference TRBV9 and TRBJ2-1, the complete variable domain is DSGVTQTPKHLITATGQRVTLRCSPRSGDLSVYWYQQSLDQGLQFLIQYYNGEERAKGNILERFSAQQFPDLHSELNLSSLELGDSALYFCASSVAGLGRVNEQFFGPGTRLTVL.

The CDR3: CAISSTDTQYF. The CDR3 coding sequence is TGTGCCATCAGCAGCACAGATACGCAGTATTTT. This chain connects TRBV6-5 to TRBJ2-3; D not certain. Trimming shortened V by 10 bases and J by 0 bases, and 5 bases separated the two germline ends. Per the germline V gene, CDR1 is MNHEY and CDR2 is SVGAGI. The CDR3 runs to 11 residues.

This clone was counted ten times or more. V and J are TRBV2 and TRBJ1-2, with a possible D match to TRBD1 (6 bases). CDR3 length: 16 amino acids. V lost 3 bases, J lost 3 bases, and 17 bases lay in between. CDR1 is SNHLY and CDR2 is FYNNEI in the germline V gene. This CDR3 reads CASSEKGGPSYYGYTF. In DNA, the CDR3 is TGTGCCAGCAGTGAGAAGGGGGGGCCAAGCTACTATGGCTACACCTTC.

The CDR3: CASSPHVYEQYF. For the CDR3, the DNA is TGTGCCAGCAGCCCACACGTCTACGAGCAGTACTTC. The chain links TRBV7-9 to TRBJ2-7; D uncertain. Germline V gives CDR1 SEHNR, CDR2 FQNEAQ (reference sequence). CDR3 length: 12 residues. V was pared by 5 bases and J by 3 bases, with 8 bases between.

This clone was seen a handful of times. The chain combines TRBV7-9 with TRBJ2-2, with D perhaps TRBD1 or TRBD2 (6 bases each). Trimming stripped 4 bases from V and 5 bases from J, with 14 bases between. The CDR3 extends over 15 amino acids. Germline lookup yields CDR1 SEHNR and CDR2 FQNEAQ (reference sequence). In DNA form, the CDR3 reads TGTGCCAGCAGCTCCCCCCGGGGGCCAACCGGGGAGCTGTTTTTT. Translating gives CASSSPRGPTGELFF. The full variable domain, completed using reference TRBV7-9 and TRBJ2-2, is DTGVSQNPRHKITKRGQNVTFRCDPISEHNRLYWYRQTLGQGPEFLTYFQNEAQLEKSRLLSDRFSAERPKGSFSTLEIQRTEQGDSAMYLCASSSPRGPTGELFFGEGSRLTVL.

The chain joins TRBV6-6 to TRBJ2-5; D remains unclear. In germline, CDR1 is MNHNY, CDR2 SVGAGI (reference sequence). This CDR3 contains 13 residues. V was pared by 10 bases and J by 6 bases, with 18 bases between. In DNA, the CDR3 is TGTGCCACGGAACCCCCAGATGGGCAGACCCAGTACTTC. Protein sequence: CATEPPDGQTQYF.

The chain recombines TRBV9 with TRBJ1-2; possible D gene TRBD1, 6 bases. Trimming shortened V by 3 bases and J by 7 bases, and 16 bases separated the two germline ends. This CDR3 contains 14 residues. CDR1 and CDR2 from the germline V gene are SGDLS and YYNGEE. In DNA form, the CDR3 reads TGTGCCAGCAGCGGGTACTCAGGGGCGGCTGGCTACACCTTC. It codes for CASSGYSGAAGYTF.